These T cell receptor beta chains were read from a single sample in a study of tumor-infiltrating lymphocytes in primary liver carcinoma. TCRdb reprocessed the multiplex PCR reads with MiXCR, giving one entry per CDR3 protein. The data contain about 100,000 distinct CDR3 sequences, more than 65% of them singletons. Input material: liver tumor tissue from sampling region 2. Every receptor here comes from a woman between 55 and 75 years old with primary liver carcinoma and hepatitis B virus infection. Each CDR3 is given without its conserved first and last residue. Each record gives: J gene, V gene, clone size, CDR3 protein. Only part of the rows carry a size: once, few, many, or a class if the clone is expanded.

>TRBJ2-5|TRBV29-1|-
SDKYQEIQY
>TRBJ2-5|TRBV29-1|-
SVESGGTKTNY
>TRBJ2-3|TRBV11-2|-
ASGLDGGTDTQY
>TRBJ2-3|TRBV24-1|-
ATSRNPTDQGTDTQY
>TRBJ1-5|TRBV5-1|many
ASSLEGGGQPQH
>TRBJ2-1|TRBV29-1|-
SVEPPHALEQF
>TRBJ1-6|TRBV5-1|-
ASSLGSVDNPPLR
>TRBJ2-2|TRBV29-1|-
RVAGHSSGELF
>TRBJ2-1|TRBV11-3|-
ASSLDGQGALNEQL
>TRBJ1-3|TRBV2|few
ASSETGGNTIY
>TRBJ2-7|TRBV7-8|-
ANSTSGPAVYYEQY
>TRBJ1-1|TRBV12-3/TRBV12-4|-
ASTGGLNTDAF
>TRBJ2-6|TRBV29-1|-
SASKSGANVLT
>TRBJ2-3|TRBV5-1|few
ASSLELAGTGTDTQY
>TRBJ1-4|TRBV5-1|once
ASRPGANEKLF
>TRBJ2-7|TRBV7-9|many
ASSFREASGCY
>TRBJ2-3|TRBV29-1|-
NVEDMGAGGTDTRY